This passage covers 16 T cell receptor beta chains from one sample sequenced in a study of blood T cells in healthy people across ages. A second PCR, run for about 6 to 12 cycles, used a sample-barcoded 5' primer plus a J-beta primer mix. TCRdb reprocessed the 5' RACE reads with MiXCR, giving one entry per CDR3 protein. Altogether about 1.6 million distinct CDR3 sequences are present, about 35% being singletons, with the ten largest covering about 11%. Sequencing input: blood. All receptors derive from a woman in her 30s in good health.

The rearrangement joins TRBV7-7 to TRBJ2-1; maybe TRBD2 (6 bases). V was cut by 1 base and J by 5 bases, with 12 bases left in between. Germline assignment: CDR1 SSHAT and CDR2 FNYEAQ (reference sequence). The CDR3 covers 15 residues. In DNA, the CDR3 is TGTGCCAGCAGCTTAGGCGGGATCAAAGACAATGAGCAGTTCTTC. Translation gives CASSLGGIKDNEQFF.

The chain is built from TRBV3-1 and TRBJ2-5; a weak D match, TRBD1 (6 bases). CDR1 LGHDT and CDR2 YNNKEL come from the germline V gene (reference sequence). V was trimmed by 5 bases and J by 2 bases, leaving 15 bases between them. The CDR3 covers 15 residues. Written as DNA, the CDR3 is TGTGCCAGCAGCTCTCCGGCCAGGGGTCAAGAGACCCAGTACTTC. It codes for CASSSPARGQETQYF.

This sequence joins TRBV3-1 and TRBJ2-2; D unresolved. Germline V CDR1 and CDR2: LGHDT, YNNKEL (reference sequence). CDR3 length: 12 residues. V dropped 6 bases and J dropped 4 bases, with 6 bases sitting between them. The CDR3 here is CASRQFTGELFF. The CDR3 DNA reads as TGTGCCAGCAGGCAATTCACCGGGGAGCTGTTTTTT.

Remarks on this clonotype: A clone one base away is much larger, so this may be a read error. The V and J genes are TRBV28 and TRBJ1-5; no definite D call. There are 12 residues in the CDR3. Germline assignment: CDR1 MDHEN and CDR2 SYDVKM. With 5 bases removed from V and 12 bases from J, the gap between germline ends came to 14 bases. This CDR3 is CASSPAAGVQHF. In nucleotides, the CDR3 is TGTGCCAGCAGTCCAGCCGCGGGAGTCCAGCATTTT.

This clonotype was seen more than once but under ten times. The chain joins TRBV27 to TRBJ1-2; D is uncertain. CDR1 and CDR2 from the germline V gene are MNHEY and SMNVEV (reference sequence). Trimming pared 6 bases from V and 3 bases from J, leaving 11 bases between. The CDR3 runs to 13 residues. In nucleotides, the CDR3 is TGTGCCAGCAGCCGGGAGCTAGACTATGGCTACACCTTC. This codes for CASSRELDYGYTF.

The chain has TRBV4-2 and TRBJ2-4; 7 bases match TRBD2. CDR3 length equals 17 residues. The germline V gene encodes CDR1 LGHNA and CDR2 YNFKEQ. V shed 4 bases, J shed 1 base, and the junction held 10 bases outside the gene matches. In DNA form, the CDR3 reads TGTGCCAGCAGCCCCCAAGGGGCGGGAGATGCCAAAAACATTCAGTACTTC. Protein product: CASSPQGAGDAKNIQYF.

The rearrangement joins TRBV28 to TRBJ2-3, with D possibly matching TRBD2 (5 bases). Germline V CDR1 and CDR2: MDHEN, SYDVKM. With 5 bases removed from V and 1 base from J, the gap between germline ends came to 13 bases. CDR3 length: 15 residues. Here the CDR3 reads CASSTPGLGTDTQYF. The CDR3 DNA is TGTGCCAGCAGTACCCCCGGACTGGGCACAGATACGCAGTATTTT.

The rearrangement joins TRBV2 to TRBJ2-7; the D is unclear. CDR3 length: 12 amino acids. V was pared by 8 bases and J by 2 bases, with 10 bases between. Germline V gives CDR1 SNHLY, CDR2 FYNNEI. CDR3 coding DNA: TGTGCCAGCGTGGCCCTAGCCTACGAGCAGTACTTC. Translating gives CASVALAYEQYF. Full variable domain (remainder filled in from reference TRBV2 and TRBJ2-7): EPEVTQTPSHQVTQMGQEVILRCVPISNHLYFYWYRQILGQKVEFLVSFYNNEISEKSEIFDDQFSVERPDGSNFTLKIRSTKLEDSAMYFCASVALAYEQYFGPGTRLTVT.

The chain employs TRBV20-1 and TRBJ2-3; D call uncertain. Trimming pared 4 bases from V and 2 bases from J, leaving 19 bases between. The CDR3 loop spans 16 amino acids. Germline assignment: CDR1 DFQATT and CDR2 SNEGSKA (reference sequence). The DNA of the CDR3 is TGCAGTGCTACGGATGTAGTGGCACCAGTCACAGATACGCAGTATTTT. Protein sequence: CSATDVVAPVTDTQYF.

The chain joins TRBV5-4 to TRBJ2-5, with a tentative D call TRBD2 (6 bases). Germline CDR1 is SGHNT and CDR2 is YYREEE (reference sequence). V was cut by 1 base and J by 4 bases, with 17 bases left in between. CDR3 length: 16 residues. The CDR3 is CASSLRIAAVGETQYF. CDR3 coding DNA: TGTGCCAGCAGCTTGCGGATAGCGGCAGTCGGAGAGACCCAGTACTTC. Filled out from reference TRBV5-4 and TRBJ2-5, the complete variable domain reads ETGVTQSPTHLIKTRGQQVTLRCSSQSGHNTVSWYQQALGQGPQFIFQYYREEENGRGNFPPRFSGLQFPNYSSELNVNALELDDSALYLCASSLRIAAVGETQYFGPGTRLLVL.

This clonotype was counted only a few times. The rearrangement uses TRBV4-2 and TRBJ2-7; 12 positions agree with TRBD2. The CDR3 runs 16 residues. V lost 0 bases to trimming and J lost 2 bases; unmatched junction nucleotides: 2. Germline-derived CDR1 and CDR2 are LGHNA and YNFKEQ. CDR3 sequence: CASSQEGLAGTYEQYF. For the CDR3, the DNA is TGTGCCAGCAGCCAAGAGGGACTAGCGGGCACCTACGAGCAGTACTTC.

V and J are TRBV5-1 and TRBJ2-3; 9 bases fit TRBD2. The CDR3 contains 16 residues. J lost 2 bases, V lost 4 bases, and 8 bases had no gene match. Germline CDR1 SGHRS, CDR2 YFSETQ. The CDR3 region has the DNA TGCGCCAGCAGCCCTGGACTAGCGAGAGCCACAGATACGCAGTATTTT. Translated, it gives CASSPGLARATDTQYF.

This clonotype was picked up a small number of times. This chain connects TRBV27 to TRBJ1-4; unclear D gene. CDR1 and CDR2 from the germline V gene are MNHEY and SMNVEV (reference sequence). The CDR3 spans 13 residues. V was clipped by 3 bases and J by 7 bases, with 9 bases between them. CDR3 in DNA: TGTGCCAGCAGTTTTGGCAAGGGTGAAAAACTGTTTTTT. It translates to CASSFGKGEKLFF. Supplemented by reference TRBV27 and TRBJ1-4, the full variable domain reads EAQVTQNPRYLITVTGKKLTVTCSQNMNHEYMSWYRQDPGLGLRQIYYSMNVEVTDKGDVPEGYKVSRKEKRNFPLILESPSPNQTSLYFCASSFGKGEKLFFGSGTQLSVL.

The rearrangement joins TRBV11-2 to TRBJ2-7, with TRBD1 matching 8 bases. Germline V gene lookup returns CDR1 SGHAT and CDR2 FQNNGV. The ends lost 7 bases at V and 7 bases at J; junction bases unmatched: 15. The CDR3 has 15 amino acids. CDR3 nucleotides: TGTGCCAGCAACAACCAGGGGGCTGGGACGGAGGAGCAGTACTTC. It codes for CASNNQGAGTEEQYF.

This clonotype was found a few times. The chain carries TRBV7-9 and TRBJ2-7; 9 nucleotides match TRBD1. V lost 1 base to trimming and J lost 5 bases; unmatched junction nucleotides: 6. The CDR3 totals 15 residues. From germline, CDR1 is SEHNR and CDR2 FQNEAQ (reference sequence). The DNA for the CDR3 is TGTGCCAGCAGCTTAGGCGGGACAGGGAAAAACGAGCAGTACTTC. Protein: CASSLGGTGKNEQYF.

Regarding this clonotype: One end of the junction fails to match germline, which may point to a read error. The chain uses TRBV12-3 or TRBV12-4 and TRBJ2-7; 7 bases agree with TRBD1. The CDR3 runs to 15 residues. The CDR3 protein is CASSLNRDSSYKQYF. The CDR3 region has the DNA TGTGCCAGCAGTTTAAACCGGGACAGCTCCTACAAGCAGTACTTC.